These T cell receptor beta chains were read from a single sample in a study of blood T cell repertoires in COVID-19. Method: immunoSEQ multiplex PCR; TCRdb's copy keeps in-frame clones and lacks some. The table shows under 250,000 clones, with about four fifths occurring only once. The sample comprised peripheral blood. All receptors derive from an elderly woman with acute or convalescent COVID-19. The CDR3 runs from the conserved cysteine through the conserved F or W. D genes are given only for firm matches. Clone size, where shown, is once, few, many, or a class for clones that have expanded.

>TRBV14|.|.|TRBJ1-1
CASSQGGGVTEAFF
TGTGCCAGCAGCCAAGGGGGGGGTGTCACTGAAGCTTTCTTT
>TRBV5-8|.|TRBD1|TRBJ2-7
CASRPGQGSFSYEQYF
TGTGCCAGCAGGCCGGGACAGGGAAGTTTCTCCTACGAGCAGTACTTC
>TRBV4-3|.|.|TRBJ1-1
CASSQTGYGMNTEAFF
TGCGCCAGCAGCCAAACGGGGTATGGCATGAACACTGAAGCTTTCTTT
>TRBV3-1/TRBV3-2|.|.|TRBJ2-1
CASSQEGTHIDEQFF
TGTGCCAGCAGCCAAGAAGGGACTCATATCGATGAGCAGTTCTTC
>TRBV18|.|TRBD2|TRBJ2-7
CASSPGLGGTYEQYF
TGTGCCAGCTCACCGGGACTAGGGGGGACCTACGAGCAGTACTTC
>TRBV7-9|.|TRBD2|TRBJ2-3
CASRISGFTDTQYF
TGTGCCAGCAGAATTAGCGGGTTCACAGATACGCAGTATTTT
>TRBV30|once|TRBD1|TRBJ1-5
CAWSNDRGRGQPQHF
TGTGCCTGGAGTAACGACAGGGGCAGGGGTCAGCCCCAGCATTTT
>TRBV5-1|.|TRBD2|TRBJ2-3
CASSFSGGALDTQYF
TGCGCCAGCAGCTTCAGCGGGGGGGCCCTCGATACGCAGTATTTT
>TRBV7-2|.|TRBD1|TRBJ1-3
CASSRTGLDTIYF
TGTGCCAGCAGCAGGACAGGGTTGGACACCATATATTTT
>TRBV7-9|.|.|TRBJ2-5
CASSVPQETQYF
TGTGCCAGCAGCGTCCCGCAAGAGACCCAGTACTTC
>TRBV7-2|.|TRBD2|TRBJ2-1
CASSPQGTSGEQFF
TGTGCCAGCAGCCCTCAAGGGACTAGCGGTGAGCAGTTCTTC
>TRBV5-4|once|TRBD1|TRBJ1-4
CASSRDDRGPAVGKLFF
TGTGCCAGCAGCCGAGACGACAGGGGGCCGGCAGTAGGAAAACTGTTTTTT